This entry features one TCR beta chain sequence. What it binds is unknown. This PCR relied on a set of 60 Vbeta primers and 13 Jbeta primers. The data were produced by immunoSEQ multiplex PCR, yet TCRdb's version contains in-frame clones alone and is incomplete. The table includes more than 150,000 clones, 80% detected once. The CDR3 has 13 residues. In germline, CDR1 is SGDLS, CDR2 YYNGEE. Between the trimmed V and J ends, which lost 3 bases and 2 bases, there was a span of 7 bases. The data were taken from a study of cytomegalovirus exposure and HLA in healthy donors. Study-level results: Three chains tied to CMV proved CMV antigen-specific in vitro. Researchers reported in a later analysis that a missense DCLRE1C variant was tied to TCR beta V- and J-gene trimming.

V gene TRBV9 combines with J gene TRBJ2-3; no clear D gene. This sequence originates from a man in his forties or fifties in good health and CMV-seropositive. Input material: PBMCs. As DNA, the CDR3 is TGTGCCAGCAGCGCCAGGATCACAGATACGCAGTATTTT. Its translation is CASSARITDTQYF.